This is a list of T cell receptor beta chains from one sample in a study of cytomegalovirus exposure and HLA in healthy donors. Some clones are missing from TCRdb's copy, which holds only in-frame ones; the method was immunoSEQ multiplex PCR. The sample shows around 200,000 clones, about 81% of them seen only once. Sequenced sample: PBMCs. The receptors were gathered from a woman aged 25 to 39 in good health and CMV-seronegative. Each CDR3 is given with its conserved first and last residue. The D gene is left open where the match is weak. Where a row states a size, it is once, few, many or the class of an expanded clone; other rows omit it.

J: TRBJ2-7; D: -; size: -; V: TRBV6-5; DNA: TGTGCCAGCAGTTACTCACGGGATTGGTACGAGCAGTACTTC; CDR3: CASSYSRDWYEQYF
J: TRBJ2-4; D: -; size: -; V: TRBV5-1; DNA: TGCGCCAGCAGCTTGGTGGGGCAGGACATTCAGTACTTC; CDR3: CASSLVGQDIQYF
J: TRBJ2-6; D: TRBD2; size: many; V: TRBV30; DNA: TGTGCCTGGAGTGAGGCAGCGGGAGGGGCCAACGTCCTGACTTTC; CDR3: CAWSEAAGGANVLTF
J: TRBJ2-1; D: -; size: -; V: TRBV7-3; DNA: TGTGCCAGCAGCTTAACGGAGGGTGAGCAGTTCTTC; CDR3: CASSLTEGEQFF
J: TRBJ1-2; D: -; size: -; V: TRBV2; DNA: TGTGCCAGCAGGACCCAGGGGAACCAGAACTATGGCTACACCTTC; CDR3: CASRTQGNQNYGYTF
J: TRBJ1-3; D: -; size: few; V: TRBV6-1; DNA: TGTGCCAGCGATTCGGCAGGGGCTGGAAACACCATATATTTT; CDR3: CASDSAGAGNTIYF
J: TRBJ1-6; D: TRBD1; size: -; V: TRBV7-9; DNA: TGTGCCAGCAGCGTCGGGACAGAGATTTCACCCCTCCACTTT; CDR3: CASSVGTEISPLHF
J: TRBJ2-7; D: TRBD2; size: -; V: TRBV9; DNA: TGTGCCAGCAGCTTAACGAATCTAGCGGGAGGGCCGCACGAGCAGTACTTC; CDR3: CASSLTNLAGGPHEQYF
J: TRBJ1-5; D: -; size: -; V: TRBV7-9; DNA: TGTGCCAGCAGCTTAGAACAGGTCGGGTCGCCCCAGCATTTT; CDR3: CASSLEQVGSPQHF
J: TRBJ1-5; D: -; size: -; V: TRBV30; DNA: TGTGCCTGGAGTGTACAGGACGGGCAGCCCCAGCATTTT; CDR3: CAWSVQDGQPQHF
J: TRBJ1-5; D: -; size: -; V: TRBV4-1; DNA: TGCGCCAGCAGCCAAGATCGGGCAGGGATGCAGCCCCAGCATTTT; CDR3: CASSQDRAGMQPQHF
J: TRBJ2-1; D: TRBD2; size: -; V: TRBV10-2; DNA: TGCGCCAGCAGATTAGCGGGGGGTAGGTACAATGAGCAGTTCTTC; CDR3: CASRLAGGRYNEQFF
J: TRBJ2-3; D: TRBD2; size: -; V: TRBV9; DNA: TGTGCCAGCAGTGATAGCGGGTGGGCTAGCACAGATACGCAGTATTTT; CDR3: CASSDSGWASTDTQYF
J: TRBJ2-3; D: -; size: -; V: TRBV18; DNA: TGTGCCAGCTCACCACCGACAGAGACGGATACGCAGTATTTT; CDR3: CASSPPTETDTQYF
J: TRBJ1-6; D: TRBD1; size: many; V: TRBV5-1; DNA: TGCGCCAGCAGCTTCGAAACGGGACAGGGGAGTTCACCCCTCCACTTT; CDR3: CASSFETGQGSSPLHF
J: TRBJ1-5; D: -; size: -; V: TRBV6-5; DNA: TGTGCCAGCAGTTACCGAGGGCAAGGGAATCAGCCCCAGCATTTT; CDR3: CASSYRGQGNQPQHF
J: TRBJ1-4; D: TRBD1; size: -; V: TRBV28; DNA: TGTGCCAGCAGCCATGGGGGACAGGGGGGGAGTGAAAAACTGTTTTTT; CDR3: CASSHGGQGGSEKLFF
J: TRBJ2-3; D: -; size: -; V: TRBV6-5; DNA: TGTGCCAGCAGCCGGGAGTCTGACACAGATACGCAGTATTTT; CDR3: CASSRESDTDTQYF
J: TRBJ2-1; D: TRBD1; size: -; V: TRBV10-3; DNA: TGTGCCATCAGTGAGTCGAAAAGCTGGACAGGGGCCGTACACGATGAGCAGTTCTTC; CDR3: CAISESKSWTGAVHDEQFF
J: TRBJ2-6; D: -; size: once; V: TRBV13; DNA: TGTGCCAGCCAGGGCACAGGGCTGCCGTCTGGGGCCAACGTCCTGACTTTC; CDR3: CASQGTGLPSGANVLTF
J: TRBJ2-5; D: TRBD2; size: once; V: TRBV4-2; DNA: TGTGCCAGCAGCCAAGATTATCGGAGCGGGAGAACGGAGACCCAGTACTTC; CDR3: CASSQDYRSGRTETQYF
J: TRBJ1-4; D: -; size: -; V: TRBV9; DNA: TGTGCCAGCAGCGTAGATCCATGGGAGGGTAATGAAAAACTGTTTTTT; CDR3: CASSVDPWEGNEKLFF
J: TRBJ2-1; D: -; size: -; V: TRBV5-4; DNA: TGTGCCAGCAGCACCCCGGGCCCAGGGAATGAGCAGTTCTTC; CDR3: CASSTPGPGNEQFF
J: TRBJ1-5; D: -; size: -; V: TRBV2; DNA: TGTGCCACCACTCTCAGGGAAAATCAGCCCCAGCATTTT; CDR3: CATTLRENQPQHF
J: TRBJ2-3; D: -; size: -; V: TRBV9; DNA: TGTGCCAGCAGCGTAGGACCAGCGCGAGCAGATACGCAGTATTTT; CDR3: CASSVGPARADTQYF
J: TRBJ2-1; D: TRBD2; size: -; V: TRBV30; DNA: TGTGCCTGGAGGGAGGGGACTAGGAGTCTCTTC; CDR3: CAWREGTRSLF
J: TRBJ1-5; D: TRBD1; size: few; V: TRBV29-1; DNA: TGCAGCGCTATCGGGACAGGCAATCAGCCCCAGCATTTT; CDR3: CSAIGTGNQPQHF
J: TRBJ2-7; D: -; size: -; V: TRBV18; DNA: TGTGCCAGCTCACCAGCACTGACCTACGAGCAGTACTTC; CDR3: CASSPALTYEQYF
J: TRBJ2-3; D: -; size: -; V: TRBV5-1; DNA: TGCGCCGGCAGGGGAGAAGGGGATACGCAGTATTTT; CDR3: CAGRGEGDTQYF
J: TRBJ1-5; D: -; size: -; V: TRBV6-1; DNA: TGTGCCAGCAGCAGGGGTGGTCAGCCCCAGCATTTT; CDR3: CASSRGGQPQHF
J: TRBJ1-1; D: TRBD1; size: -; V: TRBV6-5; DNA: TGTGCCAGCAGGTCGGGACAGGCGAACACTGAAGCTTTCTTT; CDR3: CASRSGQANTEAFF
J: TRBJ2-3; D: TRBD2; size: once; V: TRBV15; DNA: TGTGCCACCAGCCCTCTAGCGGGGGCCCCCAAAGATACGCAGTATTTT; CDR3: CATSPLAGAPKDTQYF
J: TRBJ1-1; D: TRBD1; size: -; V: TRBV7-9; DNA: TGTGCCAGCAGCCGGGACAGCTCTTTTAACACTGAAGCTTTCTTT; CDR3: CASSRDSSFNTEAFF